This record concerns one TCR beta chain sequence. Other nucleotide sequences from this sample produce the same CDR3. This entry comes from a study of shared clonotypes between healthy human individuals. The naive CD8 population came from CD45RO-negative cells selected for CCR7, without terminally differentiated effector memory CD45RA+ cells. CDR1 SGHAT and CDR2 FQNNGV come from the germline V gene. This CDR3 has 14 amino acids. V lost 1 base to trimming and J lost 2 bases, with 9 bases between them. Sequencing used immunoSEQ multiplex PCR; TCRdb keeps in-frame clones, though not all of them. The table has more than 550,000 clones, about 90% seen once; the top ten hold approximately 24%.

The clonotype comes from a man aged 30 to 39 in good health. Source material: naive CD8+ T cells sorted from blood. The chain combines TRBV11-2 with TRBJ2-7; possible D gene TRBD2, 5 bases. The CDR3 reads CASSLVPGTYEQYF. CDR3 in DNA: TGTGCCAGCAGCTTAGTGCCCGGGACCTACGAGCAGTACTTC. The full variable domain, rest sourced from reference TRBV11-2 and TRBJ2-7, is EAGVAQSPRYKIIEKRQSVAFWCNPISGHATLYWYQQILGQGPKLLIQFQNNGVVDDSQLPKDRFSAERLKGVDSTLKIQPAKLEDSAVYLCASSLVPGTYEQYFGPGTRLTVT.